The clone carrying this T cell receptor (beta chain) was detected only a few times. The antigen remains undetermined. Germline CDR1 SGHVS, CDR2 FQNEAQ. V lost 4 bases, J lost 0 bases, and 13 bases lay in between. CDR3 size: 15 residues. It was by quantitative 5'-RACE with molecular barcodes that TCR beta libraries were made. TCRdb re-called the 5' RACE reads with MiXCR, one entry per CDR3 protein. The sample records 230,000 or so distinct CDR3 sequences, roughly 25% being singletons. The entry originates in a study of CD8 T cells in ankylosing spondylitis. Findings and limits, study-wide: A TCR beta motif of about 8 highly homologous variants seemed to mark ankylosing spondylitis blood.

The chain carries TRBV7-8 and TRBJ2-7; a weak D match, TRBD2 (5 bases). This TCR was recovered from a male donor with ankylosing spondylitis or in good health (not recorded which). Sequencing was done on a sample of blood, either unsorted or a sorted T cell fraction (not recorded which). DNA for the CDR3: TGTGCCAGCAGCTCCCCTCTAGCTGACTCCTACGAGCAGTACTTC. Translated: CASSSPLADSYEQYF.